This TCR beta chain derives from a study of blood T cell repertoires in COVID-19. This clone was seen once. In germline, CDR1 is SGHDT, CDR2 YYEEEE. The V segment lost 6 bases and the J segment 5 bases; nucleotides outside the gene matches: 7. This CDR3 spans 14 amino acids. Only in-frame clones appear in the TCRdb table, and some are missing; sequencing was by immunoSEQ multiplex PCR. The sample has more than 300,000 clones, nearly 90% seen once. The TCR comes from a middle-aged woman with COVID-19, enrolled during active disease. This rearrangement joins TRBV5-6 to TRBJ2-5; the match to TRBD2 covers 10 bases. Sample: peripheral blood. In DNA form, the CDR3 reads TGTGCCAGCACCCTAGCGGGAGAGGGGGAGACCCAGTACTTC. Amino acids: CASTLAGEGETQYF.